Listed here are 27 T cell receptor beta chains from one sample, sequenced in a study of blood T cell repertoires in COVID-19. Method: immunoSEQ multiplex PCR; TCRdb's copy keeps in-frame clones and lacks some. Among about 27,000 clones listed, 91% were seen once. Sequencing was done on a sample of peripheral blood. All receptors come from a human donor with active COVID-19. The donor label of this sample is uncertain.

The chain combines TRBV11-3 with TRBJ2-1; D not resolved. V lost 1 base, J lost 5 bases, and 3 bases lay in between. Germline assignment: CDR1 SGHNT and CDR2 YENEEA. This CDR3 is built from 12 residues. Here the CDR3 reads CASSLADNEQFF. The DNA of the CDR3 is TGTGCCAGCAGCTTAGCTGACAATGAGCAGTTCTTC.

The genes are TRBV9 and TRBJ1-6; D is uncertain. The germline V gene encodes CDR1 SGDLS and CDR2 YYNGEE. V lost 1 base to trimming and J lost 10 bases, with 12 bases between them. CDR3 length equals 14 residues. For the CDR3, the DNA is TGTGCCAGCAGCGTATTAATGGGAGGCTCACCCCTCCACTTT. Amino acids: CASSVLMGGSPLHF. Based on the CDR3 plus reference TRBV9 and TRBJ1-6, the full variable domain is DSGVTQTPKHLITATGQRVTLRCSPRSGDLSVYWYQQSLDQGLQFLIQYYNGEERAKGNILERFSAQQFPDLHSELNLSSLELGDSALYFCASSVLMGGSPLHFGNGTRLTVT.

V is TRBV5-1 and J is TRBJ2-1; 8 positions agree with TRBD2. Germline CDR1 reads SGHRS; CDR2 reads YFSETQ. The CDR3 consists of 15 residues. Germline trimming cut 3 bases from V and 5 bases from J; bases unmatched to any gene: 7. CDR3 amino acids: CASSWSLAGDNEQFF. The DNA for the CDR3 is TGCGCCAGCAGCTGGTCTCTAGCGGGCGACAATGAGCAGTTCTTC.

The CDR3 here is CASSLWTVANAKNIQYF. In DNA, the CDR3 is TGTGCCAGCAGCCTCTGGACAGTAGCTAACGCCAAAAACATTCAGTACTTC. The V call is TRBV28, the J call TRBJ2-4; the D gene is possibly TRBD1 (6 bases). Germline V gene lookup returns CDR1 MDHEN and CDR2 SYDVKM. The CDR3 has 17 residues. The germline V and J ends were trimmed by 6 bases and 1 base, with 19 bases remaining between them.

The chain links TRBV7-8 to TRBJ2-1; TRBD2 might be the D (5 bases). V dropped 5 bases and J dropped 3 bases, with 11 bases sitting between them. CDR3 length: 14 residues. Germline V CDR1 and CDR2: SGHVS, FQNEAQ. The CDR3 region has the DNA TGTGCCAGCAGCGGAAGCCGGGACTACAATGAGCAGTTCTTC. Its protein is CASSGSRDYNEQFF. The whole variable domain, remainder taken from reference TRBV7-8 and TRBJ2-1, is GAGVSQSPRYKVAKRGQDVALRCDPISGHVSLFWYQQALGQGPEFLTYFQNEAQLDKSGLPSDRFFAERPEGSVSTLKIQRTQQEDSAVYLCASSGSRDYNEQFFGPGTRLTVL.

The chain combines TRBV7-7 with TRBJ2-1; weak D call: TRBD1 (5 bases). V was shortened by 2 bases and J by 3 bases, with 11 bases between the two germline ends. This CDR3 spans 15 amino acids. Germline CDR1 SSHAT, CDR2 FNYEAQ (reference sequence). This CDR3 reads CASSLRQGSYNEQFF. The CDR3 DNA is TGTGCCAGCAGCTTACGTCAGGGTAGCTACAATGAGCAGTTCTTC.

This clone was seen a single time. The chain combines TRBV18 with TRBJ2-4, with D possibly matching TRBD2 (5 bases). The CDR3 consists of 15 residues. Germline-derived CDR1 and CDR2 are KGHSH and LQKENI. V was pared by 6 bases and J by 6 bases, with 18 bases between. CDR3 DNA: TGTGCCAGCTCTTTTGGCCGGGAACGGGGAAACATTCAGTACTTC. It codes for CASSFGRERGNIQYF.

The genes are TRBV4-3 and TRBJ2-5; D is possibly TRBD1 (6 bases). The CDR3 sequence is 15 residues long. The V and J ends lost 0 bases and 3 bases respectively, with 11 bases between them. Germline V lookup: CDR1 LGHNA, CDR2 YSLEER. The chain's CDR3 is CASSQDFRGEETQYF. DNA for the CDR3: TGCGCCAGCAGCCAAGATTTCAGGGGCGAAGAGACCCAGTACTTC.

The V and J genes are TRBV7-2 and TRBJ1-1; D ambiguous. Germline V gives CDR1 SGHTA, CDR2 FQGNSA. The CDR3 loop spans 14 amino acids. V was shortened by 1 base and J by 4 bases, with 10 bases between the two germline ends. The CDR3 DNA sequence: TGTGCCAGCAGCTTAGTTGCTGGTAGCACTGAAGCTTTCTTT. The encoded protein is CASSLVAGSTEAFF. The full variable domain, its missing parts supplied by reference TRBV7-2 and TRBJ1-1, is GAGVSQSPSNKVTEKGKDVELRCDPISGHTALYWYRQSLGQGLEFLIYFQGNSAPDKSGLPSDRFSAERTGGSVSTLTIQRTQQEDSAVYLCASSLVAGSTEAFFGQGTRLTVV.

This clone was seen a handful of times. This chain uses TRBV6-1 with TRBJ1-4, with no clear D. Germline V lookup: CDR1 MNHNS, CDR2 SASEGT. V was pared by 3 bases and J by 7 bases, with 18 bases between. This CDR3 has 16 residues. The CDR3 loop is CASSEDPQEGGEKLFF. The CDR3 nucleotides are TGTGCCAGCAGTGAGGACCCCCAAGAGGGTGGTGAAAAACTGTTTTTT.

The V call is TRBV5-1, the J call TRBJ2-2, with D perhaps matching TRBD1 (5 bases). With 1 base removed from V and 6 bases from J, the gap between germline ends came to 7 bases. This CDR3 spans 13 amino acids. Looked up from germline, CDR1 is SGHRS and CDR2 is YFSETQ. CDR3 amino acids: CASSLSGPGELFF. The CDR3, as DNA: TGCGCCAGCAGCTTGTCAGGGCCCGGGGAGCTGTTTTTT.

The CDR3 DNA follows: TGTGCCAGCAGCTTAAACAGGGCGAACGAGCAGTACTTC. Its protein is CASSLNRANEQYF. The chain joins TRBV7-2 to TRBJ2-7; TRBD1 is a possible D gene (6 bases). CDR3 size: 13 residues. Between the trimmed V and J ends, which lost 2 bases and 5 bases, there was a span of 10 bases. From germline, CDR1 is SGHTA and CDR2 FQGNSA.

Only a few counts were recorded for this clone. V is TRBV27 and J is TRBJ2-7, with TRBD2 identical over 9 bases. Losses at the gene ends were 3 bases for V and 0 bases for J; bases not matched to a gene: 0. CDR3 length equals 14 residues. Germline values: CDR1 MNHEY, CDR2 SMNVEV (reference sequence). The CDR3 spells CASSFSGSSYEQYF. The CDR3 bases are TGTGCCAGCAGTTTTAGCGGGAGCTCCTACGAGCAGTACTTC.

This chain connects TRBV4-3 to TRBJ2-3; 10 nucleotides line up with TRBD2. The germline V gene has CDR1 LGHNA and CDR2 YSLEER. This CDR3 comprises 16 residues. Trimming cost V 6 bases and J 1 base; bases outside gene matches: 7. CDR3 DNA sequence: TGCGCCAGCAGTTCGTCAGGACTAGCGGGCACAGATACGCAGTATTTT. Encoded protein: CASSSSGLAGTDTQYF.

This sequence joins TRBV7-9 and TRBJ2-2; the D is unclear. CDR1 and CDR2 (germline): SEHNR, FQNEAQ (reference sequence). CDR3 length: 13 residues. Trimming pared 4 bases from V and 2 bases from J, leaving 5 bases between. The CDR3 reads CASSYYNTGELFF. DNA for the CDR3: TGTGCCAGCAGCTATTATAACACCGGGGAGCTGTTTTTT.

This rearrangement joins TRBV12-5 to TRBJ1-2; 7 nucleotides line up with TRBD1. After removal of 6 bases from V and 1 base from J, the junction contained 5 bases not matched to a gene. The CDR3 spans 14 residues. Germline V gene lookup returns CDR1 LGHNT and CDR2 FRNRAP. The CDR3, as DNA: TGTGCTAGTGGGGGGGACAGTTATAACTATGGCTACACCTTC. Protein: CASGGDSYNYGYTF.

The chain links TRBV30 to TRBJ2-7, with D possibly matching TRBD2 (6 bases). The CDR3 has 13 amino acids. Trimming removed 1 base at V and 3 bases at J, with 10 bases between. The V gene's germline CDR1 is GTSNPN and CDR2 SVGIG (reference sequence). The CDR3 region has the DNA TGTGCCTGGAGTGCGGGACTGAACTACGAGCAGTACTTC. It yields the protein CAWSAGLNYEQYF.

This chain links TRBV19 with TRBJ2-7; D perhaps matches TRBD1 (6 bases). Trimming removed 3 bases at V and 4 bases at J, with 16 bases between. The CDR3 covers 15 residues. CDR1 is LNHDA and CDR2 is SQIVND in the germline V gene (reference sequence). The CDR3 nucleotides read TGTGCCAGTAGTATTTACCCCGACAGGAGGTACGAGCAGTACTTC. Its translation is CASSIYPDRRYEQYF.

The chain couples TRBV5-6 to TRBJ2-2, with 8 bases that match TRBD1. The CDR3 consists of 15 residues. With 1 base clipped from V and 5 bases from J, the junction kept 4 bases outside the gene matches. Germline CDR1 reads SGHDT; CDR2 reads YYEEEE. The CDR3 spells CASSLRTGFTGELFF. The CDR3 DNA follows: TGTGCCAGCAGCTTGCGGACAGGGTTTACCGGGGAGCTGTTTTTT.

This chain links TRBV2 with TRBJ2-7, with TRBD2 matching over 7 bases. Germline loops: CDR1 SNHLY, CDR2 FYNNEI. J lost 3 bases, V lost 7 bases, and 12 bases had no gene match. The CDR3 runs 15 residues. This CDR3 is CASTWGRESGYEQYF. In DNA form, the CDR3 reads TGTGCCAGCACTTGGGGGAGGGAAAGCGGCTACGAGCAGTACTTC.

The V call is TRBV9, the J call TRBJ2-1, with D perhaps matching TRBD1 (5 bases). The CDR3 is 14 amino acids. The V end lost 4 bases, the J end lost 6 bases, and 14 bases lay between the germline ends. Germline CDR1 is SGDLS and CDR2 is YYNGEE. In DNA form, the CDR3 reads TGTGCCAGCAGCTACAGCGTTAGGGGCAATGAGCAGTTCTTC. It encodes CASSYSVRGNEQFF.

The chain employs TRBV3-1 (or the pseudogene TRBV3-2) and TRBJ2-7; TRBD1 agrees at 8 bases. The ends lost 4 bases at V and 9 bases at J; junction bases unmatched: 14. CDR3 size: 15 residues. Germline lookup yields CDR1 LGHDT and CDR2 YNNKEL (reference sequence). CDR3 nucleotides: TGTGCCAGCAGCCGGACCGGGACAGGAAAACTAGGGCAGTACTTC. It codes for CASSRTGTGKLGQYF.

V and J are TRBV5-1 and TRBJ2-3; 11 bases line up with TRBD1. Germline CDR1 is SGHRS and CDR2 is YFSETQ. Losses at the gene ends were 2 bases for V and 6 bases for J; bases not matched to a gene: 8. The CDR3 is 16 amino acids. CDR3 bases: TGCGCCAGCAGCTTCTCTGGACAGGGGGCGATGGATACGCAGTATTTT. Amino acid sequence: CASSFSGQGAMDTQYF. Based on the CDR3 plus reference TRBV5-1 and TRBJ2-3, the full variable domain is KAGVTQTPRYLIKTRGQQVTLSCSPISGHRSVSWYQQTPGQGLQFLFEYFSETQRNKGNFPGRFSGRQFSNSRSEMNVSTLELGDSALYLCASSFSGQGAMDTQYFGPGTRLTVL.

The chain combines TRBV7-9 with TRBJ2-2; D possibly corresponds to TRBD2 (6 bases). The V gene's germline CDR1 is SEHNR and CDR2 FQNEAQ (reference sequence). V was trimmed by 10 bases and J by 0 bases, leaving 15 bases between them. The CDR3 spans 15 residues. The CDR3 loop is CATGRGSANTGELFF. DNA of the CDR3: TGTGCCACCGGGAGAGGAAGCGCGAACACCGGGGAGCTGTTTTTT.

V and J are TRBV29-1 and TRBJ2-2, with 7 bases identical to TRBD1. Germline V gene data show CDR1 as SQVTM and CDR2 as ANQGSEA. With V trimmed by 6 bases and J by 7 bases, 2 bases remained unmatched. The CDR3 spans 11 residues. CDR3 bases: TGCAGCGTGTGGGACAGCGGGGAGCTGTTTTTT. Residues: CSVWDSGELFF.

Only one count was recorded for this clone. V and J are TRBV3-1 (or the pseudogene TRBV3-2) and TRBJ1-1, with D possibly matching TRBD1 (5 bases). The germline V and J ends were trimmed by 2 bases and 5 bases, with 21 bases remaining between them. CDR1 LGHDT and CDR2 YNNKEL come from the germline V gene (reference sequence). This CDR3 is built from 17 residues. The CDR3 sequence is CASSQLGGGLTGTEAFF. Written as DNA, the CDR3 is TGTGCCAGCAGCCAACTCGGTGGGGGACTCACGGGGACTGAAGCTTTCTTT.

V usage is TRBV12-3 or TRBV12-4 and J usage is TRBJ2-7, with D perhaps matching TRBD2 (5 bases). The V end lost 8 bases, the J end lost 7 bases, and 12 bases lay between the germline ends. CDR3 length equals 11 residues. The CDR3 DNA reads TGTGCCAGCCAAAGGCGAGGGGAGCAGTACTTC. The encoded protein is CASQRRGEQYF.